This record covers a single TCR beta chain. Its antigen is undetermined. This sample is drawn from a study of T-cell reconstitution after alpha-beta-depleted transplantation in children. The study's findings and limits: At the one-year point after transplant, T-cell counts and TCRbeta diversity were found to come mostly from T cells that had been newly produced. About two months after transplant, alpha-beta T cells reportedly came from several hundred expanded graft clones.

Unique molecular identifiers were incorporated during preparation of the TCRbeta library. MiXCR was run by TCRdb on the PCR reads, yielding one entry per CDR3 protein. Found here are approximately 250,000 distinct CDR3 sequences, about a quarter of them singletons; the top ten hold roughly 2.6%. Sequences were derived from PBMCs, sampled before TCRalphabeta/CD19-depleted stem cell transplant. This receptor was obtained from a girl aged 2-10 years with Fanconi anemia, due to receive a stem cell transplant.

As DNA, the CDR3 is TGCGCCAGCAGCTTGGAGTTGGGGCGTTCCTACGAGCAGTACTTC. This encodes CASSLELGRSYEQYF. The V call is TRBV5-1, the J call TRBJ2-7; tentatively, D is TRBD1 (5 bases). There are 15 residues in the CDR3. CDR1 is SGHRS and CDR2 is YFSETQ in the germline V gene. The V end was cut by 0 bases, the J end by 1 base, with 11 bases between.